The rows below give T cell receptor beta chains drawn from one sample of a study of blood T cell repertoires in COVID-19. Sequencing was performed with immunoSEQ multiplex PCR; in TCRdb, only in-frame clones are kept and a portion is missing. The data show 380,000 or so clones, with around nine tenths seen just once and roughly 6.6% held by the top ten. The sequenced sample was peripheral blood. These receptors all come from an older woman with COVID-19, enrolled during active disease. Both conserved end residues are part of each CDR3. The D gene is left open where the match is weak. Some rows have no size entry. The others give once, few or many, or a class for an expanded clone.

v_call	d_call	cdr3_length	clone_size	j_call	cdr3_nt	cdr3_aa
TRBV13	TRBD1	15	.	TRBJ2-7	TGTGCCAGCAGCAGTACCGGGACAGGGGGGTACGAGCAGTACTTC	CASSSTGTGGYEQYF
TRBV18	TRBD1	14	few	TRBJ1-6	TGTGCCAGCTCACAGGGACAGGCTAATTCACCCCTCCACTTT	CASSQGQANSPLHF
TRBV7-2	.	15	.	TRBJ1-1	TGTGCCAGCAGCTTAGAATGGCAGGGGCACACTGAAGCTTTCTTT	CASSLEWQGHTEAFF
TRBV12-3/TRBV12-4	.	12	.	TRBJ1-1	TGTGCCAGCAGTTTGACAGGCACTGAAGCTTTCTTT	CASSLTGTEAFF
TRBV27	.	14	.	TRBJ2-3	TGTGCCAGCAGCGGACTCCGACCCACAGATACGCAGTATTTT	CASSGLRPTDTQYF
TRBV4-1	.	12	.	TRBJ2-7	TGCGCCAGCGGGCCAGGCCTCTACGAGCAGTACTTC	CASGPGLYEQYF
TRBV5-1	TRBD1	13	.	TRBJ1-1	TGCGCCAGCAGCTTAAGGACAGGCACTGAAGCTTTCTTT	CASSLRTGTEAFF
TRBV11-3	.	14	.	TRBJ1-2	TGTGCCAGCAGCTTAGATAGAACAGGGAATGGCTACACCTTC	CASSLDRTGNGYTF
TRBV5-4	TRBD1	13	.	TRBJ2-7	TGTGCCAGCAGCAATCGGACAGGGTACGAGCAGTACTTC	CASSNRTGYEQYF
TRBV12-3/TRBV12-4	.	13	.	TRBJ1-5	TGTGCCAGCAAACGGACAAACAATCAGCCCCAGCATTTT	CASKRTNNQPQHF
TRBV2	.	15	.	TRBJ2-2	TGTGCCAGAAGACAGAATCCCGCGAACACCGGGGAGCTGTTTTTT	CARRQNPANTGELFF
TRBV4-1	.	16	.	TRBJ1-2	TGCGCCAGCAGCCAAGTCCTCGGGGGGCAGGGCTATGGCTACACCTTC	CASSQVLGGQGYGYTF
TRBV2	.	13	once	TRBJ1-1	TGTGCCAGCAGCCGAAACAGGGAATCTGAAGCTTTCTTT	CASSRNRESEAFF
TRBV2	TRBD1	14	.	TRBJ1-1	TGTGCCAGCAGACTACAGGGGGCCGTCACTGAAGCTTTCTTT	CASRLQGAVTEAFF
TRBV2	.	14	.	TRBJ1-5	TGTGCCAGCAGTTCGACAGATAGCAATCAGCCCCAGCATTTT	CASSSTDSNQPQHF
TRBV9	.	16	.	TRBJ2-6	TGTGCCAGCAGCGTAGACTTAGAGACTGGGGCCAACGTCCTGACTTTC	CASSVDLETGANVLTF
TRBV9	TRBD1	14	once	TRBJ1-1	TGTGCCAGCAGCGCCCCGTCAGGGGGGACTGAAGCTTTCTTT	CASSAPSGGTEAFF
TRBV5-1	TRBD1	17	.	TRBJ2-1	TGCGCCAGCAGCTTGGAGACAGGGGGCGATCCCTACAATGAGCAGTTCTTC	CASSLETGGDPYNEQFF
TRBV20-1	TRBD2	11	.	TRBJ2-7	TGCAGTGGGGACTATTCCTACGAGCAGTACTTC	CSGDYSYEQYF
TRBV9	TRBD1	13	.	TRBJ2-5	TGTGCCAGCAGCGTCAGACAGGGAGAGACCCAGTACTTC	CASSVRQGETQYF
TRBV27	.	14	.	TRBJ2-2	TGTGCCAGCAGCCCAGGACAGATCACCGGGGAGCTGTTTTTT	CASSPGQITGELFF
TRBV19	TRBD1	16	.	TRBJ1-1	TGTGCCAGTAGCGTGACGAACAGGGGGCTTGGAACTGAAGCTTTCTTT	CASSVTNRGLGTEAFF
TRBV7-9	TRBD1	15	.	TRBJ2-3	TGTGCCAGCAGCTTATTGGACAGGTCCACAGATACGCAGTATTTT	CASSLLDRSTDTQYF
TRBV5-6	.	13	few	TRBJ1-4	TGTGCCAGCAGCATCGCCCGGGGAGAAAAACTGTTTTTT	CASSIARGEKLFF
TRBV30	TRBD1	13	.	TRBJ2-4	TGTGCCTGGAGTGTACGACAGGGTAACATTCAGTACTTC	CAWSVRQGNIQYF
TRBV7-3	.	14	.	TRBJ2-3	TGTGCCAGCAGCACAGGGTTGGGGACAGATACGCAGTATTTT	CASSTGLGTDTQYF
TRBV7-2	TRBD1	15	once	TRBJ1-2	TGTGCCAGCAGCACCCAGGGACAGGGTAACTATGGCTACACCTTC	CASSTQGQGNYGYTF
TRBV2	.	16	few	TRBJ1-1	TGTGCCAGCAGTGCGAGGGATCCTAGGTCCAACACTGAAGCTTTCTTT	CASSARDPRSNTEAFF
TRBV13	TRBD1	17	.	TRBJ1-2	TGTGCCAGCAGCTCCGGGACAGCCAAACCGCAAAAAACTGGCTACACCTTC	CASSSGTAKPQKTGYTF
TRBV19	.	17	once	TRBJ1-4	TGTGCCAGTAGTACCCTTTACAGACCTGCAACTAATGAAAAACTGTTTTTT	CASSTLYRPATNEKLFF
TRBV7-9	TRBD1	15	.	TRBJ2-5	TGTGCCAGCAGCGCCGGACAGGCCTTACAAGAGACCCAGTACTTC	CASSAGQALQETQYF
TRBV11-2	TRBD1	15	.	TRBJ2-7	TGTGCCAGCAGCTTAGAAGGACAGGAAATCTACGAGCAGTACTTC	CASSLEGQEIYEQYF
TRBV7-9	TRBD2	19	few	TRBJ2-1	TGTGCCAGCAGCTCACCGACGACTAGCGTGACCTCCTCCTACAATGAGCAGTTCTTC	CASSSPTTSVTSSYNEQFF
TRBV11-2	TRBD1	16	once	TRBJ1-1	TGTGCCAGCAGCTCCCGGGACAGGGGAGGCGACACTGAAGCTTTCTTT	CASSSRDRGGDTEAFF
TRBV24-1	TRBD2	16	few	TRBJ2-5	TGTGCCACCAGTGATTCATCTAGCGGGGGGCAAGAGACCCAGTACTTC	CATSDSSSGGQETQYF
TRBV7-8	TRBD1	15	many	TRBJ2-2	TGTGCCAGCAGCCCCTGGACAGGGAACACCGGGGAGCTGTTTTTT	CASSPWTGNTGELFF
TRBV7-8	.	19	.	TRBJ2-3	TGTGCCAGCAGCTTAGGCGTAAGATGGCGGGTGGGCAGCACAGATACGCAGTATTTT	CASSLGVRWRVGSTDTQYF
TRBV15	.	13	.	TRBJ2-1	TGTGCCACCAGCAGACAACAGAACAATGAGCAGTTCTTC	CATSRQQNNEQFF
TRBV20-1	.	9	.	TRBJ2-4	TGCAGTGCCAAGCTAATTCAGTACTTC	CSAKLIQYF
TRBV4-1	TRBD1	13	once	TRBJ2-3	TGCGCCAGCAGCCGAGGGGGCGACCCTACGCAGTATTTT	CASSRGGDPTQYF
TRBV6-5	TRBD1	14	.	TRBJ2-7	TGTGCCAGCAGTTACGCCCACAGGGGGCTCGAGCAGTACTTC	CASSYAHRGLEQYF
TRBV5-4	TRBD1	15	.	TRBJ1-2	TGTGCCAGCAGCCGGGACAGGGGAGGCAACTATGGCTACACCTTC	CASSRDRGGNYGYTF
TRBV7-6	.	14	.	TRBJ2-1	TGTGCCAGCAGCTCCCGGGAGTCCTACAATGAGCAGTTCTTC	CASSSRESYNEQFF
TRBV27	TRBD1	15	.	TRBJ1-2	TGTGCCAGCAGTCTCGGGACAGGCGGGAACTATGGCTACACCTTC	CASSLGTGGNYGYTF
TRBV12-5	.	13	.	TRBJ1-2	TGTGCTAGTGACTACAGGGTGGGCTATGGCTACACCTTC	CASDYRVGYGYTF
TRBV7-9	.	15	.	TRBJ1-1	TGTGCCAGCAGCCCCCTTGATCCCAGGGGCACTGAAGCTTTCTTT	CASSPLDPRGTEAFF
TRBV19	.	13	.	TRBJ1-4	TGTGCCAGCACCTACAGCCTGTATGAAAAACTGTTTTTT	CASTYSLYEKLFF
TRBV9	.	13	.	TRBJ2-2	TGTGCCAGCAGCCCGCAGGGATTAGGGGAGCTGTTTTTT	CASSPQGLGELFF
TRBV19	TRBD1	13	.	TRBJ1-4	TGTGCCACCGCGGGACAGACGAGTGAAAAACTGTTTTTT	CATAGQTSEKLFF
TRBV19	.	16	.	TRBJ1-6	TGTGCCAGTAGTATACTTCCCCCAGATCCTAATTCACCCCTCCACTTT	CASSILPPDPNSPLHF
TRBV19	TRBD1	14	once	TRBJ2-7	TGTGCCAGTACCCCGGGACAGCTAACCTACGAGCAGTACTTC	CASTPGQLTYEQYF
TRBV13	TRBD1	15	.	TRBJ1-2	TGTGCCAGCAGCTTAGCAGGGGGCGCGACCTATGGCTACACCTTC	CASSLAGGATYGYTF
TRBV6-5	.	11	.	TRBJ2-5	TGTGCCAGCAGAGACTTAGAGACCCAGTACTTC	CASRDLETQYF
TRBV7-2	.	12	.	TRBJ1-1	TGTGCCAGCATCGGGGGGAAGACTGAAGCTTTCTTT	CASIGGKTEAFF